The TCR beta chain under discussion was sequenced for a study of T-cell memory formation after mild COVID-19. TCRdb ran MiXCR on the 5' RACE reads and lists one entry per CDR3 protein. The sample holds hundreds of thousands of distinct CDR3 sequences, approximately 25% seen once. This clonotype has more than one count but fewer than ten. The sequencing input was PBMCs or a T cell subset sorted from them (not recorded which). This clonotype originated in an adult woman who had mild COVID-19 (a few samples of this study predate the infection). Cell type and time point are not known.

CDR3 amino acids: CASSLSRNLQGTDTQYF. The DNA of the CDR3 is TGCGCCAGCAGCTTGAGTCGGAACCTCCAAGGAACAGATACGCAGTATTTT. V and J are TRBV5-1 and TRBJ2-3; D unresolved. The germline V and J ends were trimmed by 1 base and 3 bases, with 18 bases remaining between them. The CDR3 consists of 17 residues. Looked up from germline, CDR1 is SGHRS and CDR2 is YFSETQ.